This T cell receptor beta chain emerged from a study of T cells in Graves' hyperthyroidism and ophthalmopathy. Diagnoses were made from clinical symptoms, serum measures (thyroxine and TRAb), thyroid ultrasound and orbital computed tomography. Regions amplified from RNA transcripts were the TCR beta CDR3 regions. The HTBI primer set served for first-round RT-PCR of the TCR CDR3. TCRdb ran MiXCR on the multiplex PCR reads and lists one entry per CDR3 protein. The table records fewer than 650,000 distinct CDR3 sequences, about 46% of them present only once. This clonotype was seen many times. Its antigen is not identified. General study findings and limits: Blood also contained most expanded thyroid clonotypes above 0.001. Classification by a 13 V-J model distinguished ophthalmopathy from stable hyperthyroidism. Model-based prediction identified ophthalmopathy a median about 6 months prior to its onset.

The CDR3 is 17 residues long. Looked up from germline, CDR1 is SGHAT and CDR2 is FQNNGV. V gave up 6 bases and J gave up 6 bases, with 23 bases separating them. The TCR comes from an adult woman with Graves' disease, either hyperthyroidism or ophthalmopathy (not recorded which). Sequenced input: peripheral blood or thyroid tissue (not recorded which). V is TRBV11-2 and J is TRBJ2-2, with a weak D call TRBD2 (5 bases). The CDR3 bases are TGTGCCAGCAGGGATACCCATTCCCGGGGTACAGCCGGGGAGCTGTTTTTT. Its translation is CASRDTHSRGTAGELFF.